The 26 T cell receptor beta chains reported below all come from one sample, sequenced in a study of cytomegalovirus exposure and HLA in healthy donors. The repertoire was sequenced with immunoSEQ multiplex PCR; TCRdb's copy has only in-frame clones and lacks some. The data hold 140,000 or so clones, with approximately 90% observed a single time. The sequenced sample was PBMCs. The receptors shown here come from a man aged 18 to 29 in good health and CMV-seronegative.

This chain links TRBV5-6 with TRBJ2-1; D gene uncertain. From germline, CDR1 is SGHDT and CDR2 YYEEEE. V was shortened by 2 bases and J by 5 bases, with 5 bases between the two germline ends. This CDR3 is built from 12 residues. CDR3 sequence: CASSFRNNEQFF. Here the CDR3 DNA reads TGTGCCAGCAGCTTTAGAAACAATGAGCAGTTCTTC.

V gene TRBV5-1 combines with J gene TRBJ2-1; TRBD2 agrees at 8 bases. With 2 bases clipped from V and 5 bases from J, the junction kept 6 bases outside the gene matches. The length of the CDR3 is 15 residues. The germline V gene has CDR1 SGHRS and CDR2 YFSETQ. CDR3: CASSLLAATNNEQFF. In nucleotides, the CDR3 is TGCGCCAGCAGCTTACTAGCGGCGACCAACAATGAGCAGTTCTTC.

The chain carries TRBV15 and TRBJ1-2, with TRBD1 matching over 9 bases. Germline V gene sequence: CDR1 LNHNV, CDR2 YYDKDF (reference sequence). V trimming: 2 bases; J trimming: 6 bases; junction bases outside the gene matches: 10. The CDR3 consists of 16 residues. Here the CDR3 DNA reads TGTGCCACCAGCAGACAACCGGGACAGGGTGGCAATGGCTACACCTTC. Its translation: CATSRQPGQGGNGYTF.

The chain joins TRBV7-2 to TRBJ2-1; a weak D match, TRBD2 (5 bases). Trimming cost V 5 bases and J 6 bases, with 8 bases left between them. CDR1 and CDR2 from the germline V gene are SGHTA and FQGNSA. The CDR3 runs to 12 residues. The CDR3 DNA is TGTGCCAGCAGCCCAACTAGCAATGAGCAGTTCTTC. Amino acid sequence: CASSPTSNEQFF.

The chain combines TRBV5-6 with TRBJ1-1; D remains unclear. The CDR3 has 15 amino acids. V shed 4 bases and J shed 1 base, with 14 bases lying between them. Germline V gives CDR1 SGHDT, CDR2 YYEEEE. The CDR3 region is CASSLPQVANTEAFF. The CDR3, as DNA: TGTGCCAGCAGCCTCCCTCAGGTTGCGAACACTGAAGCTTTCTTT. The complete variable domain, with remaining parts taken from reference TRBV5-6 and TRBJ1-1, reads DAGVTQSPTHLIKTRGQQVTLRCSPKSGHDTVSWYQQALGQGPQFIFQYYEEEERQRGNFPDRFSGHQFPNYSSELNVNALLLGDSALYLCASSLPQVANTEAFFGQGTRLTVV.

In this sample, this clone turned up once. V gene TRBV5-8 combines with J gene TRBJ2-7, with D maybe TRBD1 (6 bases). The CDR3 consists of 15 residues. CDR1 SGHTS and CDR2 YDEGEE come from the germline V gene. Trimming stripped 0 bases from V and 6 bases from J, with 16 bases between. DNA for the CDR3: TGTGCCAGCAGCTTGGTGACAGGCCTCTCGGGCGAGCAGTACTTC. It codes for CASSLVTGLSGEQYF.

V and J are TRBV6-6 and TRBJ2-7; 9 bases match TRBD2. Unmatched junction bases numbered 2, after V lost 1 base and J lost 4 bases. The germline gives CDR1 MNHNY, CDR2 SVGAGI (reference sequence). This CDR3 comprises 14 residues. In nucleotides, the CDR3 is TGTGCCAGCAGTTACTTGAGCGGGGGGTACGAGCAGTACTTC. Amino acids: CASSYLSGGYEQYF.

This sequence joins TRBV27 and TRBJ1-4, with D possibly being TRBD1 (5 bases). V was pared by 4 bases and J by 7 bases, with 13 bases between. Germline assignment: CDR1 MNHEY and CDR2 SMNVEV (reference sequence). This CDR3 spans 14 amino acids. The CDR3 loop reads CASSSAGGGEKLFF. CDR3 DNA sequence: TGTGCCAGCAGTTCTGCGGGGGGTGGTGAAAAACTGTTTTTT.

In DNA form, the CDR3 reads TGTGCCAGCAGCTTATCGGAGGCTCGCGAGCAGTACGTC. It specifies CASSLSEAREQYV. The chain combines TRBV7-2 with TRBJ2-7, with D perhaps matching TRBD2 (5 bases). The CDR3 runs 13 residues. Deletions cut 2 bases from V and 6 bases from J, with 11 bases between. The germline V gene has CDR1 SGHTA and CDR2 FQGNSA.

V gene TRBV27 combines with J gene TRBJ1-2, with a possible D match to TRBD1 (5 bases). The CDR3 contains 15 residues. The germline V and J ends were trimmed by 4 bases and 0 bases, with 12 bases remaining between them. CDR1 and CDR2 from the germline V gene are MNHEY and SMNVEV (reference sequence). As DNA, the CDR3 is TGTGCCAGCAGTTGCCAAATACAGGCTAACTATGGCTACACCTTC. As protein: CASSCQIQANYGYTF.

The chain couples TRBV18 to TRBJ2-3; possible D gene TRBD1, 5 bases. Per the germline V gene, CDR1 is KGHSH and CDR2 is LQKENI. The germline V and J ends were trimmed by 2 bases and 4 bases, with 16 bases remaining between them. This CDR3 spans 16 amino acids. CDR3 nucleotides: TGTGCCAGCTCACCATCCATTAGGGGCAGAGCAGATACGCAGTATTTT. Encoded protein: CASSPSIRGRADTQYF.

The J gene is TRBJ2-3, the V gene TRBV18, with 8 bases matching TRBD1. The trim removed 4 bases at V and 4 bases at J, leaving 13 bases unmatched. This CDR3 has 17 residues. The germline V gene encodes CDR1 KGHSH and CDR2 LQKENI. The CDR3 protein is CASSLLNTETGADTQYF. CDR3 nucleotide sequence: TGTGCCAGCTCACTACTGAATACAGAGACAGGGGCAGATACGCAGTATTTT.

The chain has TRBV12-5 and TRBJ1-2; no firm D call. CDR1 and CDR2 from the germline V gene are LGHNT and FRNRAP. This CDR3 is 13 amino acids long. The ends were cut back, 0 bases at V and 6 bases at J, with 8 bases in the middle. The CDR3 sequence is CASGLVRQDGYTF. CDR3 nucleotide sequence: TGTGCTAGTGGTTTGGTACGTCAGGATGGCTACACCTTC.

The rearrangement uses TRBV29-1 and TRBJ1-1; D is ambiguous. Germline loops: CDR1 SQVTM, CDR2 ANQGSEA. The V and J ends lost 2 bases and 5 bases respectively, with 12 bases between them. The CDR3 extends over 13 amino acids. The CDR3 protein is CSVELGRGTEAFF. CDR3 DNA: TGCAGCGTTGAACTCGGTCGGGGTACTGAAGCTTTCTTT. Looking up the rest from reference TRBV29-1 and TRBJ1-1 gives the full variable domain: SAVISQKPSRDICQRGTSLTIQCQVDSQVTMMFWYRQQPGQSLTLIATANQGSEATYESGFVIDKFPISRPNLTFSTLTVSNMSPEDSSIYLCSVELGRGTEAFFGQGTRLTVV.

The chain uses TRBV30 and TRBJ2-5; 8 nucleotides agree with TRBD1. CDR1 is GTSNPN and CDR2 is SVGIG in the germline V gene (reference sequence). The CDR3 runs 14 residues. V lost 4 bases, J lost 6 bases, and 10 bases stayed unmatched. The CDR3 sequence is CAWTGQGATKTQYF. The CDR3, as DNA: TGTGCCTGGACGGGCCAGGGGGCTACAAAGACCCAGTACTTC.

This chain uses TRBV30 with TRBJ2-7, with 10 bases matching TRBD2. The CDR3 spans 18 residues. CDR1 is GTSNPN, CDR2 SVGIG, per germline (reference sequence). V trimming: 0 bases; J trimming: 3 bases; junction bases outside the gene matches: 14. CDR3 nucleotides: TGTGCCTGGAGTGTAAGTCTAGCGGGGGCGCGGAAGGTCTACGAGCAGTACTTC. Its translation is CAWSVSLAGARKVYEQYF. The full variable domain, with the rest looked up from reference TRBV30 and TRBJ2-7, is SQTIHQWPATLVQPVGSPLSLECTVEGTSNPNLYWYRQAAGRGLQLLFYSVGIGQISSEVPQNLSASRPQDRQFILSSKKLLLSDSGFYLCAWSVSLAGARKVYEQYFGPGTRLTVT.

The chain recombines TRBV19 with TRBJ1-1; D gene unclear. Per germline, CDR1 LNHDA and CDR2 SQIVND (reference sequence). This CDR3 region has 14 residues. V was shortened by 8 bases and J by 4 bases, with 17 bases between the two germline ends. CDR3 bases: TGTGCCAGTTCTCTTGCGGGTCTTCGCACTGAAGCTTTCTTT. It translates to CASSLAGLRTEAFF.

The chain has TRBV11-2 and TRBJ1-2; TRBD1 matches 11 bases. Germline V gives CDR1 SGHAT, CDR2 FQNNGV. Trimming removed 4 bases from V and 7 bases from J; junction bases left unmatched: 5. CDR3 length: 14 amino acids. CDR3 bases: TGTGCCAGCAGCTCTCCGGACAGGGGGCTTGGCTACACCTTC. Amino acids: CASSSPDRGLGYTF.

This chain links TRBV6-4 with TRBJ1-1, with D hard to call. CDR3 length equals 14 residues. With 6 bases removed from V and 1 base from J, the gap between germline ends came to 12 bases. CDR1 and CDR2 from the germline V gene are MRHNA and SNTAGT. CDR3 loop: CASSSTYGNTEAFF. CDR3 DNA: TGTGCCAGCAGCTCTACTTATGGGAACACTGAAGCTTTCTTT.

The V gene is TRBV7-9, the J gene TRBJ1-1; D remains ambiguous. CDR1 is SEHNR, CDR2 FQNEAQ, per germline (reference sequence). The CDR3 sequence is 12 residues long. V lost 3 bases and J 5 bases, leaving 7 bases between the germline ends. DNA for the CDR3: TGTGCCAGCAGCTTCGCGGGGACTGAAGCTTTCTTT. Its translation is CASSFAGTEAFF. The full variable domain, rest sourced from reference TRBV7-9 and TRBJ1-1, is DTGVSQNPRHKITKRGQNVTFRCDPISEHNRLYWYRQTLGQGPEFLTYFQNEAQLEKSRLLSDRFSAERPKGSFSTLEIQRTEQGDSAMYLCASSFAGTEAFFGQGTRLTVV.

The chain combines TRBV13 with TRBJ1-4; the match to TRBD1 covers 8 bases. This CDR3 has 14 residues. The V gene's germline CDR1 is PRHDT and CDR2 FYEKMQ (reference sequence). The V and J ends lost 5 bases and 8 bases, in that order; junction bases with no gene match: 7. CDR3 protein: CASSPRTGSEKLFF. In nucleotides, the CDR3 is TGTGCCAGCAGCCCCCGGACAGGGAGCGAAAAACTGTTTTTT.

V gene TRBV15 combines with J gene TRBJ2-1, with 7 bases that match TRBD1. The trim removed 5 bases at V and 2 bases at J, leaving 3 bases unmatched. Germline V gene lookup returns CDR1 LNHNV and CDR2 YYDKDF (reference sequence). The CDR3 sequence is 14 residues long. In DNA form, the CDR3 reads TGTGCCACCAGCGCAGGGGGTACCTACAATGAGCAGTTCTTC. It encodes CATSAGGTYNEQFF.

The rearrangement joins TRBV6-1 to TRBJ2-7; maybe TRBD2 (6 bases). CDR3 length: 15 amino acids. V gave up 2 bases and J gave up 1 base, with 12 bases separating them. In germline, CDR1 is MNHNS, CDR2 SASEGT. This CDR3 reads CASSELTGGSYEQYF. The CDR3 bases are TGTGCCAGCAGTGAACTGACTGGGGGGTCCTACGAGCAGTACTTC.

The chain combines TRBV2 with TRBJ2-5; the match to TRBD1 covers 11 bases. CDR1 and CDR2 (germline): SNHLY, FYNNEI. This CDR3 has 16 residues. V was pared by 5 bases and J by 5 bases, with 10 bases of the junction left unmatched. The CDR3 region has the DNA TGTGCCAGCAGTACCGGGACAGGGGGGTTCCGGGAGACCCAGTACTTC. Translating gives CASSTGTGGFRETQYF.

The chain carries TRBV10-1 and TRBJ2-3, with D hard to call. V lost 6 bases, J lost 5 bases, and 3 bases lay in between. The CDR3 covers 10 residues. In germline, CDR1 is WNHNN, CDR2 SYGVQD (reference sequence). CDR3 in amino acids: CASRRDTQYF. The CDR3 region has the DNA TGCGCCAGCAGGAGAGATACGCAGTATTTT.

The chain employs TRBV2 and TRBJ2-2; maybe TRBD2 (6 bases). The CDR3 has 16 amino acids. The V and J ends lost 5 bases and 1 base respectively, with 14 bases between them. CDR1 and CDR2 from the germline V gene are SNHLY and FYNNEI. CDR3 in amino acids: CASSPTGLVNTGELFF. The CDR3 DNA is TGTGCCAGCAGTCCGACGGGACTCGTGAACACCGGGGAGCTGTTTTTT.